The entry that follows covers one TCR beta chain sequence. Its specificity is not known. This record belongs to a study of T-cell reconstitution after alpha-beta-depleted transplantation in children. Whole-study findings and limits: Diversity and T-cell counts at one year after transplant derived mostly from new T cells. Approximately two months post-transplant, alpha-beta T cells reportedly originated from several hundred expanded graft clones.

Preparation of the TCRbeta library involved a method that used unique molecular identifiers. Using its own MiXCR run on the PCR reads, TCRdb lists one record per CDR3 protein. Altogether 500,000 to 600,000 distinct CDR3 sequences are present, 25% to 30% being singletons, with the ten largest covering 30% to 45%. Germline V CDR1 and CDR2: DFQATT, SNEGSKA (reference sequence). Losses at the gene ends were 2 bases for V and 0 bases for J; bases not matched to a gene: 6. CDR3 size: 16 residues. The receptor was derived from a boy younger than two with Wiskott-Aldrich syndrome, due to receive a stem cell transplant. The sample here was PBMCs, taken before TCRalphabeta/CD19-depleted stem cell transplant. The V call is TRBV20-1, the J call TRBJ2-1, with 8 bases lining up with TRBD2. The CDR3 nucleotides read TGCAGTGCTAGATTGGCTAGCGGGCACTCCTACAATGAGCAGTTCTTC. The encoded protein is CSARLASGHSYNEQFF.